The present entry profiles one T cell receptor beta chain with its context. The antigen is unknown. In the PCR, 60 Vbeta and 13 Jbeta primers were used. Repertoires were generated with immunoSEQ multiplex PCR, while TCRdb's copy carries only in-frame clones and drops some. The table has about 120,000 clones, about four fifths seen once. The data are from a study of cytomegalovirus exposure and HLA in healthy donors. This CDR3 is built from 17 residues. The V gene's germline CDR1 is MDHEN and CDR2 SYDVKM. Trimming took 5 bases from V and 7 from J; bases not matched to a gene: 15. Study-level findings and limits: In an earlier analysis, in some 500 donors, most V segments appeared productive either ~90% or ~30% of the time.

The V call is TRBV28, the J call TRBJ2-1, with 9 bases fitting TRBD2. This clonotype originated in a woman aged 40 to 55 in good health and CMV-seropositive. Sequenced input: PBMCs. The CDR3 loop reads CASSTHSGRWGGNEQFF. As DNA, the CDR3 is TGTGCCAGCAGTACGCATAGCGGGAGATGGGGTGGGAATGAGCAGTTCTTC. The variable domain in full, with the rest retrieved from reference TRBV28 and TRBJ2-1, is DVKVTQSSRYLVKRTGEKVFLECVQDMDHENMFWYRQDPGLGLRLIYFSYDVKMKEKGDIPEGYSVSREKKERFSLILESASTNQTSMYLCASSTHSGRWGGNEQFFGPGTRLTVL.